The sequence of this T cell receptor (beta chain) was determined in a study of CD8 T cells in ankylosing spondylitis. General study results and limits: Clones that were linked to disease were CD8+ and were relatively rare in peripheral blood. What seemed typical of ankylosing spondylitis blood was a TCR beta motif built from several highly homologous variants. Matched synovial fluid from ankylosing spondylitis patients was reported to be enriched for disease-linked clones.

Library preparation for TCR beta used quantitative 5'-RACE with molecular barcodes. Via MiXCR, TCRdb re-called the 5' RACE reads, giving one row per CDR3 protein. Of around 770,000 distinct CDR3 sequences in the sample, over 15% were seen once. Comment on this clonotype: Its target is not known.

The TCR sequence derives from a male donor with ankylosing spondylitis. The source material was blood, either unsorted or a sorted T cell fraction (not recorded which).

The CDR3 loop is CSAPGQGHEQYF. In DNA, the CDR3 is TGCAGTGCTCCAGGACAGGGACACGAGCAGTACTTC. The chain is built from TRBV20-1 and TRBJ2-7; 8 bases line up with TRBD1. CDR1 is DFQATT and CDR2 is SNEGSKA in the germline V gene (reference sequence). The junction had 5 bases not matched to a gene; V was cut back by 5 bases and J by 5 bases. CDR3 size: 12 residues.